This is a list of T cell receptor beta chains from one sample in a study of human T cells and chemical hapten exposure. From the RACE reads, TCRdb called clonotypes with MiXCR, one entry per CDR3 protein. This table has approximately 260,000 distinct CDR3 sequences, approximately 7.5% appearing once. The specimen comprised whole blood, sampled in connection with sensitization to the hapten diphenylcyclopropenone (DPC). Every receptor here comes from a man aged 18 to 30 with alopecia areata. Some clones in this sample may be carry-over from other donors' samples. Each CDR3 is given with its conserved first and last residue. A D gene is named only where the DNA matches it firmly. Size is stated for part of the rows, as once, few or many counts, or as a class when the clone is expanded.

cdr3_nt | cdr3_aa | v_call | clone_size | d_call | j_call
TGCGCCAGCAGCCCAATGCTAGCGGGGGGCACAGATACGCAGTATTTT | CASSPMLAGGTDTQYF | TRBV5-1 | many | TRBD2 | TRBJ2-3
TGTGCCATCACTCGGGCAGCCCAAGAGACCCAGTACTTC | CAITRAAQETQYF | TRBV10-3 | many | NA | TRBJ2-5
TGTGCCAGCAGCTTAGTAACCGCTTTCGGGCCCTACGAGCAGTACTTC | CASSLVTAFGPYEQYF | TRBV7-2 | many | NA | TRBJ2-7
TGTGCCAGCAGCAGGGCCCTTAGCTCCTACAATGAGCAGTTCTTC | CASSRALSSYNEQFF | TRBV12-3/TRBV12-4 | NA | NA | TRBJ2-1
TGTGCCAGCAGTTCGGGACAGGTATACGAGCAGTACTTC | CASSSGQVYEQYF | TRBV12-3/TRBV12-4 | NA | TRBD1 | TRBJ2-7
TGCGCCAGCAGCTTGGTCTCCGCCCGAGCTCCCCAAGAGACCCAGTACTTC | CASSLVSARAPQETQYF | TRBV5-1 | NA | NA | TRBJ2-5
TGTGCCAGCAGCGTAGCATGGACAGGGCAAGAGACCCAGTACTTC | CASSVAWTGQETQYF | TRBV7-8 | NA | TRBD1 | TRBJ2-5
TGTGCCAGCAGCTTAGCCAGACAGGGAAGTGGGGATGAGCAGTTCTTC | CASSLARQGSGDEQFF | TRBV7-2 | NA | TRBD1 | TRBJ2-1
TGCGCCAGCAGCCAAGGCAGGGGGTATTTCTCAGATACGCAGTATTTT | CASSQGRGYFSDTQYF | TRBV4-3 | NA | TRBD1 | TRBJ2-3
TGTGCCAGCAGGTCTGAAGGGTCCATATACGAGCAGTACTTC | CASRSEGSIYEQYF | TRBV6-2/TRBV6-3 | many | NA | TRBJ2-7
TGCAGTGCTAGAAGAACTACAGATACGCAGTATTTT | CSARRTTDTQYF | TRBV20-1 | few | NA | TRBJ2-3
TGTGCCAGCAGCTTGGAATTAGGAAGAGAAGCTTTCTTT | CASSLELGREAFF | TRBV5-8 | few | NA | TRBJ1-1
TGTGCCAGCAGTTTGACTGACAGGGCGAATTCACCCCTCCACTTT | CASSLTDRANSPLHF | TRBV12-3/TRBV12-4 | many | TRBD1 | TRBJ1-6
TGTGCCAGCAGTTCTCAGTACACACTGTGGATTGGATACGAGCAGTACTTC | CASSSQYTLWIGYEQYF | TRBV12-3/TRBV12-4 | NA | NA | TRBJ2-7
TGCGCCAGCAGCTTGGCCGGCTTGGGGAACACCGGGGAGCTGTTTTTT | CASSLAGLGNTGELFF | TRBV5-1 | NA | NA | TRBJ2-2
TGTGCCAGCAGCTCGGACAGGGTTACCATTCAGTACTTC | CASSSDRVTIQYF | TRBV7-2 | NA | TRBD1 | TRBJ2-4
TGTGCCAGCAGTCGTTGGGACGTAAGCACAGATACGCAGTATTTT | CASSRWDVSTDTQYF | TRBV6-1 | few | NA | TRBJ2-3
TGTGCCAGCAGCATGAGGACACCGAATCAGCCCCAGCATTTT | CASSMRTPNQPQHF | TRBV7-2 | many | NA | TRBJ1-5
TGTGCCAGCAGCTTCGAAGGGTCGGCCACTGAAGCTTTCTTT | CASSFEGSATEAFF | TRBV5-6 | NA | NA | TRBJ1-1
TGTGCCACAGGACAGGGGGTTATCGCAGATACGCAGTATTTT | CATGQGVIADTQYF | TRBV2 | few | TRBD1 | TRBJ2-3
TGTGCCAGCAGTCGACCACACGTCTCTGGAAACACCATATATTTT | CASSRPHVSGNTIYF | TRBV6-5 | NA | NA | TRBJ1-3
TGTGCCAGCAGCCTATCACACACTGAAGCTTTCTTT | CASSLSHTEAFF | TRBV5-4 | many | NA | TRBJ1-1
TGTGCCATCAGATTCCGGGACAGGGAGAACACTGAAGCTTTCTTT | CAIRFRDRENTEAFF | TRBV10-3 | few | TRBD1 | TRBJ1-1